What follows are 30 T cell receptor beta chains derived from one specimen sequenced in a study of CD8+CD57+ T cells in acquired aplastic anemia. Both TCR beta VDJ combination and CDR3 sequence profiling were carried out. Genomic DNA was the template for this profiling. Via MiXCR, TCRdb re-called the reads, giving one row per CDR3 protein. The sample consists of approximately 380,000 distinct CDR3 sequences, roughly 68% of them appearing once. The sequenced material came from sorted CD4+, CD8+, or CD8+CD57+ T cells (not recorded which) from PBMCs. The receptor set was obtained from a human donor in good health, serving as a control.

At least ten counts were recorded for this clonotype. The chain is built from TRBV2 and TRBJ1-2; 8 bases agree with TRBD1. V gave up 4 bases and J gave up 2 bases; unmatched junction bases: 0. Germline assignment: CDR1 SNHLY and CDR2 FYNNEI. This CDR3 is 13 amino acids long. CDR3 nucleotide sequence: TGTGCCAGCAGTGGGACAGGGAACTATGGCTACACCTTC. This encodes CASSGTGNYGYTF.

This clonotype was seen a single time. The genes are TRBV19 and TRBJ1-5; D may be TRBD1 (6 bases). In germline, CDR1 is LNHDA, CDR2 SQIVND (reference sequence). Trimming stripped 6 bases from V and 0 bases from J, with 12 bases between. This CDR3 comprises 15 residues. The CDR3 sequence: CASSHGQYSNQPQHF. DNA for the CDR3: TGTGCCAGTAGCCACGGACAGTATAGCAATCAGCCCCAGCATTTT.

This clonotype was counted ten times or more. The chain links TRBV19 to TRBJ2-5, with 7 positions matching TRBD1. CDR1 and CDR2 from the germline V gene are LNHDA and SQIVND (reference sequence). Germline trimming cut 5 bases from V and 1 base from J; bases unmatched to any gene: 10. The CDR3 spans 16 residues. The CDR3 spells CASSYGRGTSQETQYF. The CDR3 coding sequence is TGTGCCAGTAGTTACGGCAGGGGGACCTCCCAAGAGACCCAGTACTTC.

The J gene is TRBJ2-2, the V gene TRBV30; D is perhaps TRBD2 (7 bases). CDR3 length: 15 amino acids. Germline loops: CDR1 GTSNPN, CDR2 SVGIG (reference sequence). The V end was cut by 0 bases, the J end by 10 bases, with 18 bases between. The CDR3 coding sequence is TGTGCCTGGAGTGTACTGGGGGGGGGCGCAGAGGAGCTGTTTTTT. This gives the protein CAWSVLGGGAEELFF.

J is TRBJ1-2 and V is TRBV7-9; D unclear. Trimming left V 5 bases short and J 6 bases short, with 19 bases between. The germline CDR1 and CDR2 sequences are SEHNR and FQNEAQ (reference sequence). CDR3 size: 15 residues. CDR3 in DNA: TGTGCCAGCAGCCCCTTAGACGGGGTTCAGAATGGCTACACCTTC. Encoded protein: CASSPLDGVQNGYTF.

On this clonotype: The CDR3 carries no conserved terminal phenylalanine or tryptophan, so it likely arises from a read error. The DNA is left out, because the CDR3 cannot be placed on it with certainty; the CDR3 is given as TCRdb lists it. The chain has TRBV7-2 and TRBJ1-2. Per the germline V gene, CDR1 is SGHTA and CDR2 is FQGNSA. The CDR3 sequence runs 11 residues, both termini included. The CDR3 protein is CASSRTCDYTG.

V and J are TRBV11-2 and TRBJ1-2; TRBD1 matches 10 bases. This CDR3 is 14 amino acids long. Germline V lookup: CDR1 SGHAT, CDR2 FQNNGV. J was trimmed by 7 bases and V by 1 base; bases with no gene match: 3. The CDR3 nucleotides are TGTGCCAGCAGCTTAGGGGACAGGGGCGGTGGCTACACCTTC. It yields the protein CASSLGDRGGGYTF.

Comment on this clonotype: No DNA is shown, since the ends of the CDR3 on it are uncertain; the CDR3 is the one TCRdb lists. The chain uses TRBV5-5 and TRBJ1-2; TRBD1 is taken as the D call from the table, unchecked against the DNA. Germline-derived CDR1 and CDR2 are SGHKS and YYEKEE (reference sequence). The CDR3 has 14 residues if both end residues are counted. CDR3 amino acids: CASSFGVGQGANTF.

As regards this clonotype: No conserved phenylalanine or tryptophan ends this CDR3, so it is likely a read error. The DNA is omitted, as the CDR3 cannot be located on it reliably, and the CDR3 follows TCRdb's listing. The chain has TRBV19 and TRBJ2-1; TRBD1 is the table's D call and was not checked against the DNA. The CDR3 spans 15 amino acids, including both terminal residues. Germline assignment: CDR1 LNHDA and CDR2 SQIVND (reference sequence). This CDR3 reads CATRTGAAGNTIYFG.

This clonotype has just one count. Likely a read error: the CDR3 ends without its conserved phenylalanine or tryptophan. The DNA is left out, because the CDR3 cannot be placed on it with certainty; the CDR3 is given as TCRdb lists it. The chain joins TRBV24-1 to TRBJ2-7; the table's D gene call, TRBD1, was not cross checked with the DNA. The V gene's germline CDR1 is KGHDR and CDR2 SFDVKD. Ends included, the CDR3 has 12 residues. The CDR3 sequence is CATSEGAEGEYY.

Written as DNA, the CDR3 is TGCGCCAGCAGCTTGGTTAGAGATGAGCAGTTCTTC. This gives the protein CASSLVRDEQFF. V gene TRBV5-1 combines with J gene TRBJ2-1; no definite D call. The germline V gene has CDR1 SGHRS and CDR2 YFSETQ. V lost 0 bases, J lost 8 bases, and 6 bases lay in between. This CDR3 contains 12 residues.

The rearrangement uses TRBV20-1 and TRBJ1-2, with 7 bases that match TRBD1. Germline V lookup: CDR1 DFQATT, CDR2 SNEGSKA (reference sequence). The CDR3 has 14 amino acids. J lost 6 bases, V lost 5 bases, and 12 bases had no gene match. The CDR3 DNA follows: TGCAGTGCTGGGGACAGCGGAGGTATGGATGGCTACACCTTC. This gives the protein CSAGDSGGMDGYTF.

The V gene is TRBV7-2, the J gene TRBJ2-5; possible D gene TRBD2, 6 bases. This CDR3 has 14 residues. V was cut by 4 bases and J by 5 bases, with 14 bases left in between. CDR1 and CDR2 (germline): SGHTA, FQGNSA. CDR3 DNA: TGTGCCAGCAGCTGGGCGGGGCCGGTTGAGACCCAGTACTTC. It yields the protein CASSWAGPVETQYF. The entire variable domain, with the rest obtained from reference TRBV7-2 and TRBJ2-5, is as follows: GAGVSQSPSNKVTEKGKDVELRCDPISGHTALYWYRQSLGQGLEFLIYFQGNSAPDKSGLPSDRFSAERTGGSVSTLTIQRTQQEDSAVYLCASSWAGPVETQYFGPGTRLLVL.

This clonotype was observed once. This chain links TRBV12-3 or TRBV12-4 with TRBJ2-5; D uncertain. The V and J ends lost 4 bases and 5 bases respectively, with 14 bases between them. The CDR3 sequence is 14 residues long. This chain's CDR3 is CASSYDVGAETQYF. In nucleotides, the CDR3 is TGTGCCAGCAGTTACGACGTCGGCGCGGAGACCCAGTACTTC.

This clonotype was seen a single time. In this CDR3 the conserved last residue, phenylalanine or tryptophan, is missing, so a read error is likely. The DNA is left out, because the CDR3 cannot be placed on it with certainty; the CDR3 is given as TCRdb lists it. The chain recombines TRBV7-7 with TRBJ2-6. With termini counted, the CDR3 has 16 amino acids. CDR1 SSHAT and CDR2 FNYEAQ come from the germline V gene (reference sequence). CDR3 loop: CASSLAPGAGANVQSC.

Of note for this clonotype: The limits of the CDR3 on the DNA are not certain, so only TCRdb's listed CDR3 is given. The V and J genes are TRBV7-2 and TRBJ1-1; the D call of TRBD1 is as the table states it, not checked on the DNA. The CDR3 numbers 14 amino acids, ends counted. Germline V gene data show CDR1 as SGHTA and CDR2 as FQGNSA. CDR3 sequence reads: CASSLMPHEQYVGF.

With respect to this clonotype: A much bigger clone sits one base away, suggesting this may be a read error. In this CDR3 the conserved last residue, phenylalanine or tryptophan, is missing, so a read error is likely. The V and J genes are TRBV30 and TRBJ1-1; D may be TRBD1 (5 bases). V lost 0 bases to trimming and J lost 11 bases, with 19 bases between them. This CDR3 comprises 14 residues. CDR1 is GTSNPN, CDR2 SVGIG, per germline (reference sequence). CDR3 in DNA: TGTGCCTGGAGTGTACGTCTGGGGGAGGCCGGGGCTTTCTCT. This gives the protein CAWSVRLGEAGAFS.

Comment on this clonotype: Because it lacks the conserved phenylalanine or tryptophan at the end, this CDR3 is likely a read error. Because the CDR3's place on the DNA is in doubt, the DNA is left out and the CDR3 is given as listed by TCRdb. The chain joins TRBV9 to TRBJ1-2; TRBD1 is the table's D call and was not checked against the DNA. The CDR3 length is 13 residues, termini included. In germline, CDR1 is SGDLS, CDR2 YYNGEE. CDR3: CASSLGRNYGCTI.

Here the CDR3 reads CASSYSITSGELFF. The CDR3 DNA follows: TGTGCCAGCAGTTACTCGATCACTAGCGGGGAGCTGTTTTTT. The V and J genes are TRBV6-5 and TRBJ2-2; possibly TRBD2 for D (5 bases). The CDR3 spans 14 residues. V gave up 0 bases and J gave up 7 bases, with 9 bases separating them. Germline lookup yields CDR1 MNHEY and CDR2 SVGAGI.

The sample holds a few counts of this clonotype. The gene calls are TRBV6-2 or TRBV6-3 and TRBJ1-4; weak D call: TRBD1 (5 bases). The CDR3 length is 14 residues. Germline loops: CDR1 MNHEY, CDR2 SVGEGT. V was pared by 5 bases and J by 5 bases, with 12 bases between. DNA of the CDR3: TGTGCCAGCAGTAGGACGGGACCGAATGAAAAACTGTTTTTT. Translated: CASSRTGPNEKLFF.

In regard to this clonotype: A read error may produce the germline difference seen at one junction end. The J gene is TRBJ1-6, the V gene TRBV2; D is uncertain. This CDR3 spans 14 amino acids. CDR1 is SNHLY, CDR2 FYNNEI, per germline. The CDR3 region has the DNA TGTGCCAGCAGTCTCGTAGTCAGTCACTCTCCCCACCTCTTT. Translation gives CASSLVVSHSPHLF.

This chain's CDR3 is CASSIAGNEQYF. The CDR3 nucleotides read TGTGCCAGCAGCATAGCGGGGAACGAGCAGTACTTC. The chain uses TRBV12-3 or TRBV12-4 and TRBJ2-7; 8 bases are shared with TRBD2. After removal of 6 bases from V and 5 bases from J, the junction contained 3 bases not matched to a gene. There are 12 residues in the CDR3.

This clonotype was picked up many times. The chain employs TRBV10-2 and TRBJ2-4; 7 nucleotides line up with TRBD1. CDR3 length: 15 residues. Losses at the gene ends were 2 bases for V and 1 base for J; bases not matched to a gene: 2. The germline gives CDR1 WSHSY, CDR2 SAAADI. CDR3 sequence reads: CASSETGEAKNIQYF. The CDR3 region has the DNA TGCGCCAGCAGTGAGACAGGGGAGGCCAAAAACATTCAGTACTTC.

This chain joins TRBV11-2 and TRBJ2-7, with 9 positions matching TRBD1. Germline CDR1 SGHAT, CDR2 FQNNGV. The V segment lost 5 bases and the J segment 12 bases; nucleotides outside the gene matches: 5. The CDR3 loop spans 11 amino acids. DNA of the CDR3: TGTGCCAGCAGCCCCTCGGGACAGGGGTACTTC. Encoded protein: CASSPSGQGYF.

This clonotype was observed at least ten times. This chain joins TRBV7-9 and TRBJ2-5; 14 bases map to TRBD2. V shed 5 bases, J shed 5 bases, and the junction held 7 bases outside the gene matches. This CDR3 is built from 16 residues. The germline V gene encodes CDR1 SEHNR and CDR2 FQNEAQ (reference sequence). This CDR3 reads CASSPLGLAGEETQYF. The CDR3 nucleotides read TGTGCCAGCAGCCCACTGGGACTAGCGGGGGAGGAGACCCAGTACTTC.

This chain links TRBV15 with TRBJ1-6, with 7 bases fitting TRBD1. The CDR3 length is 12 residues. V dropped 3 bases and J dropped 11; count of bases not matched to a gene: 1. Germline V gene data show CDR1 as LNHNV and CDR2 as YYDKDF (reference sequence). The CDR3 DNA follows: TGTGCCACCAGCAGGGGACAGCCACCCCTCCACTTT. It encodes CATSRGQPPLHF.

This clonotype has a count of ten or more. The chain carries TRBV15 and TRBJ1-4, with D tentatively TRBD1 (5 bases). The V end was cut by 0 bases, the J end by 5 bases, with 10 bases between. The CDR3 is 15 residues long. Germline V CDR1 and CDR2: LNHNV, YYDKDF (reference sequence). The CDR3 DNA sequence: TGTGCCACCAGCAGAGAGGGGCAGAAAAATGAAAAACTGTTTTTT. Translation gives CATSREGQKNEKLFF.

This clonotype appeared many times. The chain is built from TRBV20-1 and TRBJ2-7; TRBD2 matches at 7 bases. J gave up 1 base and V 6 bases, and 3 bases lay outside the gene matches. Germline V gives CDR1 DFQATT, CDR2 SNEGSKA (reference sequence). The CDR3 runs to 12 residues. The CDR3 nucleotides read TGCAGTGCCAGCGGGATTTCCTACGAGCAGTACTTC. It specifies CSASGISYEQYF.

The rearrangement joins TRBV7-2 to TRBJ2-7, with 7 bases lining up with TRBD2. Germline loops: CDR1 SGHTA, CDR2 FQGNSA. The CDR3 has 16 amino acids. The V gene end was trimmed by 0 bases and the J gene end by 10 bases; junction bases not matched to a gene: 15. The CDR3 loop reads CASSLAGRAETQYQYF. For the CDR3, the DNA is TGTGCCAGCAGCTTAGCGGGGAGGGCAGAGACCCAGTACCAGTACTTC.

The J gene is TRBJ2-7, the V gene TRBV24-1, with 9 nucleotides matching TRBD1. Germline loops: CDR1 KGHDR, CDR2 SFDVKD. Unmatched junction bases numbered 23, after V lost 8 bases and J lost 7 bases. The length of the CDR3 is 18 residues. Here the CDR3 reads CATMGQTGGGVVNNEQYF. The CDR3 DNA is TGTGCCACCATGGGCCAGACAGGGGGAGGGGTAGTAAACAATGAGCAGTACTTC.